The 6 T cell receptor beta chains below all came from one sample that was sequenced in a study of T cell repertoires in cytomegalovirus infection. TCRdb independently ran MiXCR on the reads; one entry per CDR3 protein. The sample lists 500,000 to 600,000 distinct CDR3 sequences; about 15% were seen once. Input material: CD8+ T cells from PBMCs. These receptors originate from a human donor in good health (CMV status not recorded). Some clones in this sample may be carry-over from other donors' samples.

The V gene is TRBV7-3, the J gene TRBJ1-1; a possible D gene is TRBD1 (5 bases). This CDR3 is built from 18 residues. V gave up 5 bases and J gave up 5 bases, with 27 bases separating them. Germline assignment: CDR1 SGHTA and CDR2 FQGTGA. CDR3 sequence (DNA): TGTGCCAGCAGCGCCACCTCAGCGGGGGGGGGGGTAGGGACTGAAGCTTTCTTT. Its translation is CASSATSAGGGVGTEAFF.

This chain connects TRBV28 to TRBJ2-3, with TRBD2 matching over 11 bases. J lost 5 bases, V lost 3 bases, and 13 bases had no gene match. CDR1 is MDHEN, CDR2 SYDVKM, per germline. This CDR3 comprises 18 residues. The CDR3 reads CASSFTLSSGGALDTQYF. The CDR3 DNA reads TGTGCCAGCAGTTTTACCTTGAGTAGCGGGGGGGCCTTAGATACGCAGTATTTT. The full variable domain, rest sourced from reference TRBV28 and TRBJ2-3, is DVKVTQSSRYLVKRTGEKVFLECVQDMDHENMFWYRQDPGLGLRLIYFSYDVKMKEKGDIPEGYSVSREKKERFSLILESASTNQTSMYLCASSFTLSSGGALDTQYFGPGTRLTVL.

This clonotype has a handful of counts. Compared with germline, one end of the junction differs, possibly owing to a read error. The chain combines TRBV7-9 with TRBJ2-4; D call uncertain. This CDR3 is built from 8 residues. In germline, CDR1 is SEHNR, CDR2 FQNEAQ (reference sequence). CDR3 nucleotide sequence: TGTGCCAGCAGCGCGGACGGCTTC. Protein sequence: CASSADGF.

Many counts were recorded for this clonotype. CDR3 residues: CATSDLSGVNEQFF. In DNA form, the CDR3 reads TGTGCCACCAGTGATTTATCAGGCGTGAATGAGCAGTTCTTC. V is TRBV24-1 and J is TRBJ2-1; D is unclear. Between the trimmed V and J ends, which lost 1 base and 7 bases, there was a span of 10 bases. The CDR3 sequence is 14 residues long. The germline CDR1 and CDR2 sequences are KGHDR and SFDVKD.

This clonotype was found many times. The chain has TRBV27 and TRBJ2-7; 9 bases are shared with TRBD1. Germline V CDR1 and CDR2: MNHEY, SMNVEV (reference sequence). Trimming at V came to 6 bases and at J to 2 bases, leaving 2 bases not matched to a gene. This CDR3 is 13 amino acids long. The CDR3 protein is CASRWTGAYEQYF. CDR3 nucleotide sequence: TGTGCCAGCAGATGGACAGGGGCCTACGAGCAGTACTTC.

The chain joins TRBV19 to TRBJ1-5; D is perhaps TRBD1 (6 bases). Trimming took 9 bases from V and 0 from J, leaving 12 bases between them. Germline CDR1 LNHDA, CDR2 SQIVND (reference sequence). The CDR3 spans 14 residues. The CDR3 nucleotides are TGTGCCAGCACACAGGGTTATAGCAATCAGCCCCAGCATTTT. It translates to CASTQGYSNQPQHF.